This entry lists 18 T cell receptor beta chains sequenced from one sample in a study of T cells in localized non-small cell lung cancer (TCRdb year 2020). The library was generated by the immunoSEQ multiplex PCR assay. The immuneACCESS repertoire file appears here via TCRdb, limited to in-frame rearrangements. These files lack a portion of the clones; in checked studies, under half of the deficit traces to unresolved V genes, and the cause of the others is not known. A total of roughly 35,000 clones appear in this sample, about 90% of them only once. Approximately 2.2% of the sample is held by the ten biggest clonotypes. The sample in question was peripheral blood, obtained before any cancer treatment. Source of these receptors: an older female donor with stage I lung adenocarcinoma.

The rearrangement uses TRBV9 and TRBJ2-3, with 9 positions matching TRBD1. V dropped 4 bases and J dropped 3; count of bases not matched to a gene: 9. Germline loops: CDR1 SGDLS, CDR2 YYNGEE. The CDR3 contains 16 residues. The CDR3 sequence is CASSPHPGQGTDTQYF. In DNA form, the CDR3 reads TGTGCCAGCAGCCCTCACCCGGGACAGGGAACAGATACGCAGTATTTT.

This chain connects TRBV28 to TRBJ2-5, with TRBD2 matching over 10 bases. Germline lookup yields CDR1 MDHEN and CDR2 SYDVKM. This CDR3 is built from 17 residues. With 3 bases clipped from V and 4 bases from J, the junction kept 11 bases outside the gene matches. This CDR3 reads CASSFHGGLAIAETQYF. As DNA, the CDR3 is TGTGCCAGCAGTTTTCACGGGGGACTAGCGATAGCAGAGACCCAGTACTTC. The variable domain in full, with the rest retrieved from reference TRBV28 and TRBJ2-5, is DVKVTQSSRYLVKRTGEKVFLECVQDMDHENMFWYRQDPGLGLRLIYFSYDVKMKEKGDIPEGYSVSREKKERFSLILESASTNQTSMYLCASSFHGGLAIAETQYFGPGTRLLVL.

The chain uses TRBV2 and TRBJ1-5; 10 nucleotides align to TRBD1. The V and J ends lost 5 bases and 6 bases, in that order; junction bases with no gene match: 13. Per the germline V gene, CDR1 is SNHLY and CDR2 is FYNNEI. This CDR3 is 17 amino acids long. CDR3 nucleotide sequence: TGTGCCAGCAGTTCCCCCCCGGGACAGGGGAGGGGTCAGCCCCAGCATTTT. It is translated as CASSSPPGQGRGQPQHF.

The CDR3 reads CASSYTQGPRKTTNEKLFF. The CDR3 DNA sequence: TGTGCCAGCAGTTACACCCAGGGGCCGAGAAAGACAACTAATGAAAAACTGTTTTTT. The chain recombines TRBV6-7 with TRBJ1-4, with D maybe TRBD1 (6 bases). TRBV6-7 qualifies as an ORF whose function is uncertain. The V and J ends lost 2 bases and 0 bases respectively, with 19 bases between them. The CDR3 contains 19 residues.

The rearrangement links TRBV5-1 to TRBJ2-3, with D maybe TRBD2 (6 bases). The germline V gene has CDR1 SGHRS and CDR2 YFSETQ. The V end was cut by 0 bases, the J end by 6 bases, with 14 bases between. The CDR3 spans 15 residues. The CDR3 here is CASSLAAGSRDTQYF. The CDR3 DNA reads TGCGCCAGCAGCTTGGCGGCGGGGTCCAGGGATACGCAGTATTTT.

The chain uses TRBV29-1 and TRBJ1-2; D gene unclear. Trimming took 6 bases from V and 2 from J, leaving 13 bases between them. Germline assignment: CDR1 SQVTM and CDR2 ANQGSEA. This CDR3 is built from 13 residues. The CDR3 sequence: CSVALGQNYGYTF. CDR3 coding DNA: TGCAGCGTGGCACTAGGGCAGAACTATGGCTACACCTTC.

The chain carries TRBV4-2 and TRBJ2-7; D unresolved. The CDR3 runs to 14 residues. V was clipped by 5 bases and J by 3 bases, with 14 bases between them. Looked up from germline, CDR1 is LGHNA and CDR2 is YNFKEQ. The DNA for the CDR3 is TGTGCCAGCAGCTCAACCGATCATGTCTACGAGCAGTACTTC. Amino acids: CASSSTDHVYEQYF.

This clone has just one count. The V gene is TRBV5-1, the J gene TRBJ2-1; possible D gene TRBD1, 5 bases. Germline values: CDR1 SGHRS, CDR2 YFSETQ. V shed 0 bases and J shed 6 bases, with 10 bases lying between them. This CDR3 region has 14 residues. The CDR3 DNA reads TGCGCCAGCAGCTTGGGGTTTGGGGCCAATGAGCAGTTCTTC. This encodes CASSLGFGANEQFF. The variable domain in full, with the rest retrieved from reference TRBV5-1 and TRBJ2-1, is KAGVTQTPRYLIKTRGQQVTLSCSPISGHRSVSWYQQTPGQGLQFLFEYFSETQRNKGNFPGRFSGRQFSNSRSEMNVSTLELGDSALYLCASSLGFGANEQFFGPGTRLTVL.

The chain recombines TRBV7-9 with TRBJ2-3, with D possibly TRBD2 on 5 matching bases. CDR3 size: 14 residues. CDR1 and CDR2 from the germline V gene are SEHNR and FQNEAQ (reference sequence). V was trimmed by 2 bases and J by 4 bases, leaving 10 bases between them. The CDR3 loop is CASSLHLGADTQYF. In DNA, the CDR3 is TGTGCCAGCAGCTTACACCTCGGGGCAGATACGCAGTATTTT.

The chain is built from TRBV5-6 and TRBJ1-2; 7 positions match TRBD1. CDR1 SGHDT and CDR2 YYEEEE come from the germline V gene. Trimming removed 3 bases from V and 8 bases from J; junction bases left unmatched: 16. The length of the CDR3 is 16 residues. CDR3 region: CASSSPKTGLRVGYTF. The CDR3 DNA reads TGTGCCAGCAGCTCACCAAAGACAGGGCTTAGGGTAGGCTACACCTTC.

This chain links TRBV5-6 with TRBJ1-1; D is unclear. This CDR3 is 13 amino acids long. The germline gives CDR1 SGHDT, CDR2 YYEEEE. The V end lost 8 bases, the J end lost 0 bases, and 11 bases lay between the germline ends. CDR3 region: CASRRSLNTEAFF. The DNA for the CDR3 is TGTGCCAGTCGCAGGAGCCTGAACACTGAAGCTTTCTTT.

This clone was observed once. The chain employs TRBV9 and TRBJ2-1; 9 nucleotides align to TRBD1. This CDR3 is built from 15 residues. Germline CDR1 and CDR2: SGDLS and YYNGEE. J was trimmed by 3 bases and V by 2 bases; bases with no gene match: 3. Here the CDR3 reads CASSVDRGNYNEQFF. The DNA for the CDR3 is TGTGCCAGCAGCGTCGACAGGGGGAACTACAATGAGCAGTTCTTC.

The J gene is TRBJ2-2, the V gene TRBV19; 9 nucleotides align to TRBD1. Germline V CDR1 and CDR2: LNHDA, SQIVND (reference sequence). This CDR3 has 16 amino acids. V was pared by 11 bases and J by 4 bases, with 14 bases of the junction left unmatched. In nucleotides, the CDR3 is TGTGCCTCCTCACGGGGGACAGGGCTTTCCACCGGGGAGCTGTTTTTT. It encodes CASSRGTGLSTGELFF.

In this sample, this clone turned up once. The rearrangement uses TRBV5-5 and TRBJ2-1; 10 bases line up with TRBD1. The germline gives CDR1 SGHKS, CDR2 YYEKEE (reference sequence). The V segment lost 4 bases and the J segment 7 bases; nucleotides outside the gene matches: 8. The CDR3 covers 15 residues. As DNA, the CDR3 is TGTGCCAGCAGCCCGGGACAGGGGATCAATAATGAGCAGTTCTTC. Residues: CASSPGQGINNEQFF.

This clone was counted once. The chain joins TRBV18 to TRBJ2-7; D may correspond to TRBD1 or TRBD2 (5 bases each). Trimming took off 2 bases at V and 0 bases at J, with 11 bases between the two ends. The CDR3 consists of 15 residues. The germline gives CDR1 KGHSH, CDR2 LQKENI. For the CDR3, the DNA is TGTGCCAGCTCACCAGAGGGGTCCATCTCCTACGAGCAGTACTTC. Translated: CASSPEGSISYEQYF.

The CDR3 here is CASSPQGGDSEKLFF. DNA of the CDR3: TGTGCCAGCAGCCCCCAGGGGGGGGATAGTGAAAAACTGTTTTTT. The gene calls are TRBV7-9 and TRBJ1-4; 7 bases line up with TRBD1. CDR1 and CDR2 (germline): SEHNR, FQNEAQ (reference sequence). Germline trimming cut 5 bases from V and 7 bases from J; bases unmatched to any gene: 10. CDR3 length: 15 amino acids. The variable domain in full, completed from reference TRBV7-9 and TRBJ1-4, reads DTGVSQNPRHKITKRGQNVTFRCDPISEHNRLYWYRQTLGQGPEFLTYFQNEAQLEKSRLLSDRFSAERPKGSFSTLEIQRTEQGDSAMYLCASSPQGGDSEKLFFGSGTQLSVL.

This clone came up a few times. V and J are TRBV14 and TRBJ2-2; D is unresolved. The CDR3 is made up of 17 amino acids. The germline gives CDR1 SGHDN, CDR2 FVKESK. Trimming took 3 bases from V and 6 from J, leaving 20 bases between them. The CDR3 reads CASSHTRRQWPSGELFF. The CDR3 nucleotides read TGTGCCAGCAGCCATACACGGCGGCAGTGGCCCTCCGGGGAGCTGTTTTTT.

This chain joins TRBV30 and TRBJ2-1, with 9 bases matching TRBD1. The V gene end was trimmed by 2 bases and the J gene end by 1 base; junction bases not matched to a gene: 3. Germline V CDR1 and CDR2: GTSNPN, SVGIG (reference sequence). This CDR3 has 15 residues. CDR3 amino acids: CAWSIGQGSYNEQFF. The CDR3 DNA sequence: TGTGCCTGGAGTATCGGACAGGGGTCCTACAATGAGCAGTTCTTC.